The 8 T cell receptor beta chains given below trace back to one sample, sequenced in a study of T cell responses to AZD1222 COVID-19 vaccine (TCRdb year 2021). The library relied on the immunoSEQ multiplex PCR assay. Imported from immuneACCESS, the table was reduced by TCRdb to in-frame sequences with V and J called. These copies leave out some clones; in studies compared against another copy, an unresolved V gene accounts for under half, and the cause of the remainder is not known. The sample profile shows roughly 70,000 clones; 85% of them were found once. Roughly 21% of the sample is held by the ten biggest clonotypes. Reading the label with the study, this specimen's time point is: baseline before first vaccination. Sequences were derived from peripheral blood, sampled on day 0 of AZD1222 vaccination. The receptors were gathered from an adult in good health.

The rearrangement joins TRBV7-9 to TRBJ2-1; possibly TRBD2 for D (6 bases). The CDR3 has 11 amino acids. CDR1 and CDR2 (germline): SEHNR, FQNEAQ (reference sequence). V was pared by 2 bases and J by 13 bases, with 9 bases between. CDR3 in DNA: TGTGCCAGCAGCTTAAGGAGGGAACAGTTCTTC. Translation gives CASSLRREQFF.

The rearrangement links TRBV5-5 to TRBJ1-2; possible D gene TRBD1, 5 bases. The CDR3 contains 14 residues. V gave up 0 bases and J gave up 6 bases, with 12 bases separating them. Germline CDR1 and CDR2: SGHKS and YYEKEE (reference sequence). CDR3: CASSLASGWDGYTF. In DNA, the CDR3 is TGTGCCAGCAGCTTGGCCTCAGGGTGGGATGGCTACACCTTC.

J is TRBJ1-5 and V is TRBV18; D gene ambiguous. This CDR3 has 12 residues. The germline V and J ends were trimmed by 3 bases and 5 bases, with 5 bases remaining between them. Germline V gene data show CDR1 as KGHSH and CDR2 as LQKENI. CDR3 coding DNA: TGTGCCAGCTCACCTTTTGATCAGCCCCAGCATTTT. Encoded protein: CASSPFDQPQHF.

The chain couples TRBV20-1 to TRBJ2-7; D not resolved. The ends were cut back, 6 bases at V and 3 bases at J, with 9 bases in the middle. CDR3 length equals 11 residues. Germline V gene sequence: CDR1 DFQATT, CDR2 SNEGSKA (reference sequence). The CDR3 spells CSAMTHYEQYF. DNA for the CDR3: TGCAGTGCCATGACCCACTACGAGCAGTACTTC.

The chain uses TRBV5-1 and TRBJ2-1, with D possibly matching TRBD2 (6 bases). Germline V gene data show CDR1 as SGHRS and CDR2 as YFSETQ. The V and J ends lost 5 bases and 5 bases respectively, with 14 bases between them. This CDR3 region has 14 residues. CDR3 DNA sequence: TGCGCCAGCAGGCCGGGACTTCCCAACAATGAGCAGTTCTTC. Its protein is CASRPGLPNNEQFF.

The gene calls are TRBV27 and TRBJ2-1; 13 bases are a match to TRBD2. The CDR3 has 18 amino acids. From germline, CDR1 is MNHEY and CDR2 SMNVEV (reference sequence). J lost 6 bases, V lost 8 bases, and 16 bases had no gene match. The chain's CDR3 is CASDDGLAGVTRVNEQFF. The CDR3 DNA follows: TGTGCCAGCGATGATGGACTAGCGGGGGTAACGAGGGTCAATGAGCAGTTCTTC.

The V call is TRBV10-1, the J call TRBJ2-2; D is perhaps TRBD1 (6 bases). Germline loops: CDR1 WNHNN, CDR2 SYGVQD (reference sequence). This CDR3 has 13 amino acids. The germline V and J ends were trimmed by 6 bases and 4 bases, with 9 bases remaining between them. CDR3 coding DNA: TGCGCCAGCAGGAAGGGGGTCACCGGGGAGCTGTTTTTT. It encodes CASRKGVTGELFF.

J is TRBJ1-4 and V is TRBV18; D is possibly TRBD1 (5 bases). The V gene's germline CDR1 is KGHSH and CDR2 LQKENI. Trimming shortened V by 2 bases and J by 7 bases, and 14 bases separated the two germline ends. The CDR3 runs 15 residues. CDR3 sequence reads: CASSPSGTRGEKLFF. In DNA, the CDR3 is TGTGCCAGCTCACCATCCGGGACCCGGGGTGAAAAACTGTTTTTT.